What follows describes a single TCR beta chain. Its antigen is as yet unknown. The CDR3 contains 15 residues. Looked up from germline, CDR1 is MNHEY and CDR2 is SMNVEV (reference sequence). J gave up 2 bases and V 5 bases, and 6 bases lay outside the gene matches. The data were obtained in a study of T cell responses to AZD1222 COVID-19 vaccine. Study overall: Second doses at about 4 or about 12 weeks were pooled.

Overall study results and limits: Donors in the cohort were predominantly white British and more often female, and clonal diversity was possibly underestimated. The repertoires were collected only after the peak T cell response. Spike-specific TCRs gained breadth and depth after people received two AZD1222 doses.

Generated by immunoSEQ multiplex PCR, the TCRdb table keeps only in-frame clones and is missing some. The repertoire holds some 120,000 clones, around 93% seen once, with under 1.2% in the top ten. The specimen was peripheral blood, collected on day 0 of AZD1222 vaccination. The sequence derives from an adult in good health. The chain carries TRBV27 and TRBJ1-3, with 7 bases aligning to TRBD1. For the CDR3, the DNA is TGTGCCAGCAGTCCGACGAGGGGGCCTGGAAACACCATATATTTT. It codes for CASSPTRGPGNTIYF.